Below, one T cell receptor (beta chain) is given with its context. Its antigen is undetermined. Some clones are missing from TCRdb's copy, which holds only in-frame ones; the method was immunoSEQ multiplex PCR. The table includes roughly 100,000 clones, 70% to 90% detected once. The sample belongs to a study of T cell responses to AZD1222 COVID-19 vaccine. The wider study: Some second doses came at about 4 weeks and others at about 12 weeks; these were pooled.

Overall study findings and caveats: The donor cohort was predominantly white British with a female majority, and clonal diversity may have been underestimated.

CDR1 is GTSNPN, CDR2 SVGIG, per germline (reference sequence). V gave up 4 bases and J gave up 6 bases; unmatched junction bases: 7. The CDR3 totals 14 residues. The clonotype originates from an adult in good health. This material consisted of peripheral blood, taken on day 0 of AZD1222 vaccination. The V gene is TRBV30, the J gene TRBJ1-5; 9 bases line up with TRBD1. In nucleotides, the CDR3 is TGTGCCTGGAACCGGGACAGGGCATTTCAGCCCCAGCATTTT. Amino acids: CAWNRDRAFQPQHF.